This T cell receptor (beta chain) was sequenced for a study of human T cells and chemical hapten exposure. Study-wide context: How much TCR each sample yielded varied, mostly because pooled library volumes differed slightly.

Under the authors' procedure: Per sample, the median was around 100,000 TCRs, with values from around 25,000 to 690,000. MiXCR, run by TCRdb on the RACE reads, gives a single entry per CDR3 protein. These V and J calls rely on TCRdb rather than the paper's analysis. Of 65,000 to 95,000 distinct CDR3 sequences listed, 12% are singletons. This sample's time point: patch test 1, 2 weeks after DPC sensitization. The treatment here: therapeutic diphenylcyclopropenone sensitization with weekly scalp DPC. As concerns this clonotype: Its antigen remains unidentified.

The study, taken as a whole, reports: While controls formed fewer of them, expanded TCRs formed significantly more large CDR3 similarity clusters.

The ends lost 5 bases at V and 0 bases at J; junction bases unmatched: 13. The CDR3 sequence is 18 residues long. Germline V gene data show CDR1 as SGHVS and CDR2 as FNYEAQ. V and J are TRBV7-6 and TRBJ1-3, with 7 positions matching TRBD1. The sample consisted of whole blood, taken in connection with sensitization to the hapten diphenylcyclopropenone (DPC). The source of this sequence is a woman aged 55-75 years with alopecia areata. Some clones in this sample may be carry-over from other donors' samples. In nucleotides, the CDR3 is TGTGCCAGCAGCCCATCCAGGGGGATTCGACTCTCTGGAAACACCATATATTTT. Its translation: CASSPSRGIRLSGNTIYF.